This T cell receptor beta chain appears in the sequencing data of a study of T cell changes during pregnancy in multiple sclerosis. Data came from immunoSEQ multiplex PCR; TCRdb stores just in-frame clones and leaves some out. This table holds about 36,000 clones, about 88% found once. The germline gives CDR1 LNHDA, CDR2 SQIVND (reference sequence). CDR3 length: 13 amino acids. V dropped 2 bases and J dropped 4 bases, with 9 bases sitting between them. This TCR came from a female donor with multiple sclerosis, enrolled in a pregnancy study. The chain joins TRBV19 to TRBJ2-7; maybe TRBD2 (6 bases). The specimen comprised CD4+ T cells from peripheral blood mononuclear cells, sampled in the first trimester of pregnancy. The CDR3 DNA is TGTGCCAGTAGTATAAAGGGGAGGTACGAGCAGTACTTC. Protein sequence: CASSIKGRYEQYF.